What follows are 10 T cell receptor beta chains derived from one specimen sequenced in a study of cytomegalovirus exposure and HLA in healthy donors. PCR used 60 Vbeta primers and 13 Jbeta primers. Repertoires were generated with immunoSEQ multiplex PCR, while TCRdb's copy carries only in-frame clones and drops some. The sample has about 140,000 clones, roughly 79% seen once; the top ten hold about 1.5%. Sequencing was performed on PBMCs. These receptors were collected from a man aged 30 to 45 in good health and CMV-seropositive.

The gene calls are TRBV27 and TRBJ2-7, with D possibly matching TRBD2 (7 bases). Trimming stripped 5 bases from V and 2 bases from J, with 10 bases between. This CDR3 contains 13 residues. Germline V gives CDR1 MNHEY, CDR2 SMNVEV (reference sequence). The CDR3 reads CASSRGGAYEQYF. The DNA of the CDR3 is TGTGCCAGCAGTCGAGGGGGGGCCTACGAGCAGTACTTC.

The gene calls are TRBV4-1 and TRBJ1-4; unclear D gene. The CDR3 is made up of 15 amino acids. Germline V gene data show CDR1 as MGHRA and CDR2 as YSYEKL. The V end lost 0 bases, the J end lost 3 bases, and 8 bases lay between the germline ends. The CDR3 loop is CASSQERVANEKLFF. Here the CDR3 DNA reads TGCGCCAGCAGCCAAGAGAGAGTAGCTAATGAAAAACTGTTTTTT.

This chain links TRBV27 with TRBJ2-1; a possible D gene is TRBD1 (5 bases). The CDR3 covers 15 residues. Germline-derived CDR1 and CDR2 are MNHEY and SMNVEV (reference sequence). V was pared by 3 bases and J by 0 bases, with 9 bases between. The DNA for the CDR3 is TGTGCCAGCAGTTTGGACATTTCCTCCTACAATGAGCAGTTCTTC. This encodes CASSLDISSYNEQFF.

The DNA of the CDR3 is TGTGCCAGCAGTTTACAGGGGGCGGGCGGGGAGCTGTTTTTT. Amino acids: CASSLQGAGGELFF. The chain employs TRBV27 and TRBJ2-2, with 8 nucleotides matching TRBD1. The germline V gene has CDR1 MNHEY and CDR2 SMNVEV (reference sequence). Losses at the gene ends were 2 bases for V and 7 bases for J; bases not matched to a gene: 3. The CDR3 loop spans 14 amino acids.

This sequence joins TRBV29-1 and TRBJ1-1; TRBD1 agrees at 8 bases. The germline V gene has CDR1 SQVTM and CDR2 ANQGSEA. The CDR3 spans 11 residues. V shed 7 bases, J shed 7 bases, and the junction held 5 bases outside the gene matches. CDR3 nucleotide sequence: TGCAGCGGTTCAGGGGGCGATGAAGCTTTCTTT. Amino acid sequence: CSGSGGDEAFF.

This clone was counted between two and nine times. The chain is built from TRBV7-3 and TRBJ1-1; D uncertain. CDR1 SGHTA and CDR2 FQGTGA come from the germline V gene. Deletions cut 3 bases from V and 4 bases from J, with 15 bases between. CDR3 size: 15 residues. The CDR3 DNA sequence: TGTGCCAGCAGCTTGACTGAGTCGTCCGTCACTGAAGCTTTCTTT. Amino acid sequence: CASSLTESSVTEAFF.

The V gene is TRBV5-4, the J gene TRBJ2-7, with D perhaps matching TRBD1 (6 bases). Per the germline V gene, CDR1 is SGHNT and CDR2 is YYREEE (reference sequence). There are 14 residues in the CDR3. V was pared by 4 bases and J by 0 bases, with 11 bases between. Here the CDR3 DNA reads TGTGCCAGCAGCGGACAGACCGACTCCTACGAGCAGTACTTC. Translated, it gives CASSGQTDSYEQYF.

This clone was picked up a small number of times. The chain joins TRBV4-1 to TRBJ2-3, with D perhaps matching TRBD2 (6 bases). The V and J ends lost 4 bases and 0 bases respectively, with 11 bases between them. Germline V gene data show CDR1 as MGHRA and CDR2 as YSYEKL. CDR3 size: 15 residues. The CDR3 DNA reads TGCGCCAGCAGCCCGGAGGGGACTAGCACAGATACGCAGTATTTT. Translation: CASSPEGTSTDTQYF.

This chain uses TRBV27 with TRBJ2-2; 7 positions match TRBD1. Trimming at V came to 8 bases and at J to 5 bases, leaving 17 bases not matched to a gene. CDR3 size: 17 residues. Looked up from germline, CDR1 is MNHEY and CDR2 is SMNVEV (reference sequence). CDR3 protein: CASGTRRGQPPTGELFF. The CDR3 DNA is TGTGCCAGCGGAACCCGCCGGGGACAGCCCCCGACCGGGGAGCTGTTTTTT.

This chain uses TRBV5-1 with TRBJ2-2, with 8 positions matching TRBD2. Trimming removed 4 bases from V and 2 bases from J; junction bases left unmatched: 7. The CDR3 has 16 amino acids. Germline V gives CDR1 SGHRS, CDR2 YFSETQ. The CDR3 DNA follows: TGCGCCAGCAGCCGTTGGACTAGCCTAAACACCGGGGAGCTGTTTTTT. Its translation: CASSRWTSLNTGELFF.